This passage covers 26 T cell receptor beta chains from one sample sequenced in a study of long-term antiretroviral therapy in people with HIV. Runs used v3.0 of the immunoSEQ assay and were done at survey level. Using immunoSEQ multiplex PCR, the repertoire was profiled, and TCRdb retains in-frame clones only, with some absent. The table lists about 33,000 clones, about 95% of them singletons, with 2.4% in the top ten. This material consisted of unsorted PBMCs, taken around 6.6 years after starting antiretroviral therapy. These TCRs come from a man aged 25 to 40 with HIV.

This rearrangement joins TRBV20-1 to TRBJ1-2; D remains unclear. Germline V lookup: CDR1 DFQATT, CDR2 SNEGSKA (reference sequence). V dropped 3 bases and J dropped 8 bases, with 10 bases sitting between them. The CDR3 has 11 amino acids. Here the CDR3 reads CSASSGKGYTF. The DNA of the CDR3 is TGCAGTGCTAGTTCCGGGAAGGGCTACACCTTC.

V and J are TRBV6-4 and TRBJ2-3, with D possibly matching TRBD1 (5 bases). The CDR3 loop spans 13 amino acids. In germline, CDR1 is MRHNA, CDR2 SNTAGT. Deletions cut 6 bases from V and 1 base from J, with 8 bases between. CDR3 sequence: CASSPQGTDTQYF. Written as DNA, the CDR3 is TGTGCCAGCAGCCCACAGGGCACAGATACGCAGTATTTT.

This clone was seen only once. At one end, the junction sequence differs from germline, possibly due to a read error. The chain employs TRBV14 and TRBJ1-1; the D gene is possibly TRBD1 (6 bases). This CDR3 region has 15 residues. Germline CDR1 and CDR2: SGHDN and FVKESK. The CDR3 is CASSQETGMNTEAFF. The CDR3 coding sequence is TGTGCCAGCAGTCAAGAGACAGGCATGAACACTGAAGCTTTCTTT.

This clone showed up just once. This chain uses TRBV7-2 with TRBJ2-3; a possible D gene is TRBD2 (6 bases). V was clipped by 1 base and J by 2 bases, with 10 bases between them. CDR1 SGHTA and CDR2 FQGNSA come from the germline V gene. The CDR3 totals 15 residues. CDR3 in amino acids: CASSLGGGNTDTQYF. The CDR3, as DNA: TGTGCCAGCAGCTTAGGAGGCGGGAACACAGATACGCAGTATTTT.

The chain is built from TRBV7-9 and TRBJ1-6; tentatively, D is TRBD1 (6 bases). The CDR3 runs to 14 residues. Trimming cost V 5 bases and J 7 bases, with 12 bases left between them. CDR1 SEHNR and CDR2 FQNEAQ come from the germline V gene (reference sequence). The CDR3 region has the DNA TGTGCCAGCAGCCATGGGACACGCAATTCACCCCTCCACTTT. Protein: CASSHGTRNSPLHF.

The chain employs TRBV29-1 and TRBJ2-3; 11 nucleotides agree with TRBD2. The V gene's germline CDR1 is SQVTM and CDR2 ANQGSEA. The trim removed 6 bases at V and 4 bases at J, leaving 6 bases unmatched. CDR3 length: 14 residues. The CDR3 DNA reads TGCAGCGTAGCTAGCGGGGGGTGGGCAGATACGCAGTATTTT. Amino acids: CSVASGGWADTQYF.

The rearrangement links TRBV7-2 to TRBJ2-3, with D unclear. Per the germline V gene, CDR1 is SGHTA and CDR2 is FQGNSA. The CDR3 is 15 residues long. Trimming stripped 2 bases from V and 0 bases from J, with 9 bases between. The CDR3 loop is CASSLSDTSTDTQYF. CDR3 nucleotide sequence: TGTGCCAGCAGCTTAAGCGACACTAGCACAGATACGCAGTATTTT. Together with reference TRBV7-2 and TRBJ2-3, the CDR3 gives the full variable domain: GAGVSQSPSNKVTEKGKDVELRCDPISGHTALYWYRQSLGQGLEFLIYFQGNSAPDKSGLPSDRFSAERTGGSVSTLTIQRTQQEDSAVYLCASSLSDTSTDTQYFGPGTRLTVL.

The CDR3: CASSSSSDSYNEQFF. DNA for the CDR3: TGTGCCAGCAGCTCCAGTTCAGATTCCTACAATGAGCAGTTCTTC. The J gene is TRBJ2-1, the V gene TRBV7-3; no clear D gene. The germline CDR1 and CDR2 sequences are SGHTA and FQGTGA. The length of the CDR3 is 15 residues. V lost 4 bases and J 1 base, leaving 11 bases between the germline ends. Full variable domain (remainder filled in from reference TRBV7-3 and TRBJ2-1): GAGVSQTPSNKVTEKGKYVELRCDPISGHTALYWYRQSLGQGPEFLIYFQGTGAADDSGLPNDRFFAVRPEGSVSTLKIQRTERGDSAVYLCASSSSSDSYNEQFFGPGTRLTVL.

In this sample, this clone turned up a few times. The CDR3 region has the DNA TGTGCCAGCAGCTTAGATGCGGGAGGCTACACCTTC. It translates to CASSLDAGGYTF. The rearrangement uses TRBV7-2 and TRBJ1-2; D ambiguous. The V and J ends lost 1 base and 8 bases respectively, with 8 bases between them. The CDR3 sequence is 12 residues long. CDR1 is SGHTA, CDR2 FQGNSA, per germline. Together with reference TRBV7-2 and TRBJ1-2, the CDR3 gives the full variable domain: GAGVSQSPSNKVTEKGKDVELRCDPISGHTALYWYRQSLGQGLEFLIYFQGNSAPDKSGLPSDRFSAERTGGSVSTLTIQRTQQEDSAVYLCASSLDAGGYTFGSGTRLTVV.

V and J are TRBV4-3 and TRBJ1-6; D is unresolved. This CDR3 has 16 amino acids. Germline lookup yields CDR1 LGHNA and CDR2 YSLEER. Trimming stripped 0 bases from V and 7 bases from J, with 13 bases between. CDR3 sequence: CASSQDRVSINSPLHF. In DNA form, the CDR3 reads TGCGCCAGCAGCCAAGATCGGGTTTCCATAAATTCACCCCTCCACTTT.

V usage is TRBV6-1 and J usage is TRBJ1-2; D not resolved. Germline V gene sequence: CDR1 MNHNS, CDR2 SASEGT. Trimming stripped 6 bases from V and 4 bases from J, with 15 bases between. The CDR3 runs 14 residues. The CDR3 here is CASRPRGGSYGYTF. The CDR3 DNA is TGTGCCAGCAGACCCCGGGGTGGGAGCTATGGCTACACCTTC.

This sequence joins TRBV7-9 and TRBJ2-3, with 9 bases aligning to TRBD1. With 5 bases clipped from V and 3 bases from J, the junction kept 9 bases outside the gene matches. Germline V CDR1 and CDR2: SEHNR, FQNEAQ (reference sequence). This CDR3 has 16 residues. Here the CDR3 reads CASSTLGQGLTDTQYF. The CDR3, as DNA: TGTGCCAGCAGCACGCTGGGACAGGGTTTAACAGATACGCAGTATTTT. Full variable domain (missing parts from reference TRBV7-9 and TRBJ2-3): DTGVSQNPRHKITKRGQNVTFRCDPISEHNRLYWYRQTLGQGPEFLTYFQNEAQLEKSRLLSDRFSAERPKGSFSTLEIQRTEQGDSAMYLCASSTLGQGLTDTQYFGPGTRLTVL.

This chain uses TRBV7-9 with TRBJ1-1; D unclear. V was pared by 5 bases and J by 6 bases, with 10 bases between. This CDR3 region has 12 residues. From germline, CDR1 is SEHNR and CDR2 FQNEAQ (reference sequence). The DNA of the CDR3 is TGTGCCAGCAGCAAAAAACGGCCTGAAGCTTTCTTT. Protein sequence: CASSKKRPEAFF.

The table lists this clone with a few counts. The chain combines TRBV7-9 with TRBJ1-1; a possible D gene is TRBD1 (6 bases). From germline, CDR1 is SEHNR and CDR2 FQNEAQ (reference sequence). V dropped 5 bases and J dropped 4 bases, with 14 bases sitting between them. CDR3 size: 14 residues. CDR3 nucleotides: TGTGCCAGCAGCGTATTACAGGGTTCCACTGAAGCTTTCTTT. This codes for CASSVLQGSTEAFF.

This chain connects TRBV9 to TRBJ2-3; D may be TRBD1 (6 bases). Trimming cost V 2 bases and J 5 bases, with 15 bases left between them. Germline V gene sequence: CDR1 SGDLS, CDR2 YYNGEE. This CDR3 is 15 amino acids long. CDR3 residues: CASSVQWGPIDTQYF. CDR3 bases: TGTGCCAGCAGCGTGCAGTGGGGGCCGATAGATACGCAGTATTTT.

The V and J genes are TRBV11-2 and TRBJ2-2, with D unclear. CDR3 length: 15 residues. CDR1 and CDR2 from the germline V gene are SGHAT and FQNNGV. V lost 1 base and J lost 4, with 10 bases in between. This CDR3 is CASSLAGRGTGELFF. CDR3 sequence (DNA): TGTGCCAGCAGCTTAGCTGGCCGCGGCACCGGGGAGCTGTTTTTT.

The rearrangement links TRBV6-6 to TRBJ2-3, with D hard to call. CDR1 and CDR2 (germline): MNHNY, SVGAGI (reference sequence). Trimming stripped 0 bases from V and 6 bases from J, with 7 bases between. CDR3 length equals 13 residues. The DNA of the CDR3 is TGTGCCAGCAGTTACTCGATTTTGGATACGCAGTATTTT. Translation gives CASSYSILDTQYF.

This chain's CDR3 is CASSLVGGGASYEQYF. The CDR3 DNA sequence: TGTGCCAGCAGCTTAGTGGGCGGGGGGGCCTCCTACGAGCAGTACTTC. V usage is TRBV7-2 and J usage is TRBJ2-7, with 9 bases lining up with TRBD2. The germline V gene has CDR1 SGHTA and CDR2 FQGNSA. V was clipped by 1 base and J by 0 bases; unmatched bases: 4. The CDR3 spans 16 residues.

This sequence joins TRBV9 and TRBJ1-3; D may be TRBD1 (6 bases). CDR1 and CDR2 (germline): SGDLS, YYNGEE. The length of the CDR3 is 15 residues. Deletions cut 2 bases from V and 4 bases from J, with 13 bases between. The CDR3 DNA follows: TGTGCCAGCAGCGTCGCCCACCAGGGGGGAAACACCATATATTTT. This encodes CASSVAHQGGNTIYF.

The rearrangement uses TRBV7-6 and TRBJ1-5; D not resolved. Germline CDR1 SGHVS, CDR2 FNYEAQ. V was cut by 4 bases and J by 5 bases, with 12 bases left in between. The CDR3 totals 14 residues. The CDR3 is CASSSAAGDQPQHF. The CDR3, as DNA: TGTGCCAGCAGCTCGGCGGCAGGTGATCAGCCCCAGCATTTT. Full variable domain (missing parts from reference TRBV7-6 and TRBJ1-5): GAGVSQSPRYKVTKRGQDVALRCDPISGHVSLYWYRQALGQGPEFLTYFNYEAQQDKSGLPNDRFSAERPEGSISTLTIQRTEQRDSAMYRCASSSAAGDQPQHFGDGTRLSIL.

The V call is TRBV5-6, the J call TRBJ2-2, with TRBD2 identical over 11 bases. Trimming took 2 bases from V and 10 from J; bases not matched to a gene: 13. Germline CDR1 reads SGHDT; CDR2 reads YYEEEE. The CDR3 runs to 17 residues. The chain's CDR3 is CASSFWGIAGGQVELFF. CDR3 in DNA: TGTGCCAGCAGCTTCTGGGGGATAGCGGGGGGGCAAGTGGAGCTGTTTTTT.

The rearrangement uses TRBV9 and TRBJ1-6, with D possibly matching TRBD1 (5 bases). This CDR3 is built from 14 residues. CDR1 is SGDLS, CDR2 YYNGEE, per germline. Trimming left V 4 bases short and J 9 bases short, with 14 bases between. CDR3 region: CASSRLGGSSPLHF. The CDR3 DNA reads as TGTGCCAGCAGCCGGCTCGGGGGATCTTCACCCCTCCACTTT.

The V call is TRBV19, the J call TRBJ1-2; 9 positions match TRBD1. Germline V CDR1 and CDR2: LNHDA, SQIVND (reference sequence). V lost 4 bases, J lost 7 bases, and 7 bases stayed unmatched. This CDR3 spans 14 amino acids. The CDR3 nucleotides are TGTGCCAGTAGTACTACAGGGGGCGCGGGTGGCTACACCTTC. Protein sequence: CASSTTGGAGGYTF. Combining the CDR3 with reference TRBV19 and TRBJ1-2 gives the whole variable domain DGGITQSPKYLFRKEGQNVTLSCEQNLNHDAMYWYRQDPGQGLRLIYYSQIVNDFQKGDIAEGYSVSREKKESFPLTVTSAQKNPTAFYLCASSTTGGAGGYTFGSGTRLTVV.

The J gene is TRBJ2-1, the V gene TRBV4-3; D possibly corresponds to TRBD2 (5 bases). The V end lost 1 base, the J end lost 7 bases, and 14 bases lay between the germline ends. Germline V CDR1 and CDR2: LGHNA, YSLEER. The CDR3 covers 15 residues. CDR3 sequence (DNA): TGCGCCAGCAGCCAAGGACTAATCAGGCCGAATGAGCAGTTCTTC. This translates into CASSQGLIRPNEQFF.

V gene TRBV27 combines with J gene TRBJ2-1; D is undetermined. Germline lookup yields CDR1 MNHEY and CDR2 SMNVEV (reference sequence). V was pared by 5 bases and J by 0 bases, with 11 bases between. This CDR3 has 15 amino acids. In DNA, the CDR3 is TGTGCCAGCAGTACGGACCCGAGCTCCTACAATGAGCAGTTCTTC. Amino acid sequence: CASSTDPSSYNEQFF.

The chain carries TRBV11-2 and TRBJ2-3; D gene unclear. There are 14 residues in the CDR3. Trimming pared 0 bases from V and 4 bases from J, leaving 8 bases between. In germline, CDR1 is SGHAT, CDR2 FQNNGV. The CDR3 region has the DNA TGTGCCAGCAGCTTAGATACTGGTCCAGATACGCAGTATTTT. Translation gives CASSLDTGPDTQYF.